These 14 T cell receptor beta chains came from one sample sequenced in a study of blood T cell repertoires in COVID-19. This table comes from immunoSEQ multiplex PCR, and its TCRdb copy is limited to in-frame clones, with some not included. Of roughly 56,000 clones listed, around 89% are singletons. Sequenced material: peripheral blood. These receptors all stem from a human donor in a cohort sampled during active COVID-19.

The chain couples TRBV20-1 to TRBJ1-5; D possibly corresponds to TRBD1 (6 bases). The germline V gene has CDR1 DFQATT and CDR2 SNEGSKA (reference sequence). V lost 3 bases and J lost 2, with 11 bases in between. The CDR3 is made up of 14 amino acids. Here the CDR3 DNA reads TGCAGTGCTAGTTCAGGGGTTGGCAATCAGCCCCAGCATTTT. Its protein product is CSASSGVGNQPQHF.

The chain recombines TRBV11-2 with TRBJ2-5, with TRBD1 identical over 10 bases. V lost 3 bases to trimming and J lost 4 bases; unmatched junction nucleotides: 2. This CDR3 has 14 residues. Per the germline V gene, CDR1 is SGHAT and CDR2 is FQNNGV. The CDR3 is CASSFGTGVETQYF. The CDR3 DNA is TGTGCCAGCAGCTTCGGGACAGGGGTAGAGACCCAGTACTTC.

V usage is TRBV5-4 and J usage is TRBJ1-2; tentatively, D is TRBD1 (6 bases). V lost 3 bases, J lost 0 bases, and 12 bases lay in between. Germline V gene data show CDR1 as SGHNT and CDR2 as YYREEE (reference sequence). This CDR3 has 15 residues. The CDR3 sequence: CASSYLDSTNYGYTF. CDR3 sequence (DNA): TGTGCCAGCAGCTACCTGGACAGTACTAACTATGGCTACACCTTC.

This chain's CDR3 is CASSVLLASEQYF. In DNA form, the CDR3 reads TGTGCCAGCAGCGTTCTGCTAGCCAGCGAGCAGTACTTC. This rearrangement joins TRBV9 to TRBJ2-7; a possible D gene is TRBD2 (5 bases). Per the germline V gene, CDR1 is SGDLS and CDR2 is YYNGEE. V lost 2 bases, J lost 6 bases, and 12 bases lay in between. The CDR3 has 13 amino acids.

The rearrangement uses TRBV7-8 and TRBJ1-5; 7 nucleotides align to TRBD1. V shed 5 bases and J 4 bases; nucleotides not matched to a gene: 17. Looked up from germline, CDR1 is SGHVS and CDR2 is FQNEAQ. This CDR3 has 18 amino acids. The CDR3 region is CASSLAGKTGLLNQPQHF. CDR3 sequence (DNA): TGTGCCAGCAGCCTGGCGGGCAAGACAGGGCTTTTGAATCAGCCCCAGCATTTT.

The gene calls are TRBV20-1 and TRBJ2-5; 9 bases agree with TRBD2. CDR3 length: 14 amino acids. Trimming removed 3 bases from V and 2 bases from J; junction bases left unmatched: 4. Per the germline V gene, CDR1 is DFQATT and CDR2 is SNEGSKA (reference sequence). CDR3 sequence: CSASEGLAQETQYF. CDR3 in DNA: TGCAGTGCTAGTGAGGGACTAGCACAAGAGACCCAGTACTTC.

On this clone: The junction differs from germline at one of its ends, possibly a read error. This chain joins TRBV7-7 and TRBJ2-1, with 8 bases aligning to TRBD1. Germline values: CDR1 SSHAT, CDR2 FNYEAQ (reference sequence). The CDR3 runs 15 residues. CDR3: CASSKLTGAYNEQFF. The CDR3 nucleotides are TGTGCTAGCAGCAAATTGACAGGGGCGTACAATGAGCAGTTCTTC.

The chain employs TRBV5-6 and TRBJ1-2, with a possible D match to TRBD1 (5 bases). Germline V gene sequence: CDR1 SGHDT, CDR2 YYEEEE. The CDR3 contains 13 residues. Trimming stripped 1 base from V and 8 bases from J, with 12 bases between. CDR3 residues: CASSLTGHRGYTF. The CDR3 region has the DNA TGTGCCAGCAGCTTGACAGGTCACAGGGGCTACACCTTC. Full variable domain (missing parts from reference TRBV5-6 and TRBJ1-2): DAGVTQSPTHLIKTRGQQVTLRCSPKSGHDTVSWYQQALGQGPQFIFQYYEEEERQRGNFPDRFSGHQFPNYSSELNVNALLLGDSALYLCASSLTGHRGYTFGSGTRLTVV.

The rearrangement links TRBV6-1 to TRBJ2-5; D is ambiguous. V lost 2 bases and J 5 bases, leaving 18 bases between the germline ends. CDR1 is MNHNS and CDR2 is SASEGT in the germline V gene. CDR3 length equals 16 residues. CDR3 in amino acids: CASSELATTLPETQYF. The CDR3 nucleotides are TGTGCCAGCAGTGAACTCGCGACAACCCTCCCGGAGACCCAGTACTTC.

The CDR3 reads CASSLDGSYEQYF. DNA for the CDR3: TGCGCCAGCAGCTTGGACGGTTCCTACGAGCAGTACTTC. The chain joins TRBV5-1 to TRBJ2-7, with D hard to call. Per germline, CDR1 SGHRS and CDR2 YFSETQ. Trimming took 0 bases from V and 1 from J, leaving 5 bases between them. The length of the CDR3 is 13 residues.

This clone was counted a single time. This rearrangement joins TRBV27 to TRBJ1-4, with 12 bases lining up with TRBD1. V was clipped by 6 bases and J by 8 bases; unmatched bases: 13. Germline V gene sequence: CDR1 MNHEY, CDR2 SMNVEV (reference sequence). The CDR3 length is 17 residues. CDR3 coding DNA: TGTGCCAGCAGCCAACCGGGACAGGGGGCATTATACGAAAAACTGTTTTTT. Its translation is CASSQPGQGALYEKLFF.

The chain carries TRBV9 and TRBJ2-6; TRBD1 matches 8 bases. The CDR3 spans 15 residues. The V segment lost 7 bases and the J segment 0 bases; nucleotides outside the gene matches: 3. Germline V gene lookup returns CDR1 SGDLS and CDR2 YYNGEE. The DNA of the CDR3 is TGTGCCAGCCGTCAGGGGGCCTCTGGGGCCAACGTCCTGACTTTC. Translated, it gives CASRQGASGANVLTF.

This clone was seen just once. The chain uses TRBV6-5 and TRBJ2-7, with 11 bases fitting TRBD2. This CDR3 contains 15 residues. Germline CDR1 and CDR2: MNHEY and SVGAGI. The V and J ends lost 6 bases and 2 bases, in that order; junction bases with no gene match: 6. CDR3 DNA: TGTGCCAGCAGCCCCACTAGCGGGGGAGCCTACGAGCAGTACTTC. It translates to CASSPTSGGAYEQYF.

The J gene is TRBJ2-5, the V gene TRBV7-3; TRBD2 might be the D (6 bases). CDR1 SGHTA and CDR2 FQGTGA come from the germline V gene. V lost 5 bases and J lost 4, with 14 bases in between. CDR3 size: 14 residues. CDR3 amino acids: CASSRRAAGETQYF. As DNA, the CDR3 is TGTGCCAGCAGCCGCCGGGCAGCGGGAGAGACCCAGTACTTC.